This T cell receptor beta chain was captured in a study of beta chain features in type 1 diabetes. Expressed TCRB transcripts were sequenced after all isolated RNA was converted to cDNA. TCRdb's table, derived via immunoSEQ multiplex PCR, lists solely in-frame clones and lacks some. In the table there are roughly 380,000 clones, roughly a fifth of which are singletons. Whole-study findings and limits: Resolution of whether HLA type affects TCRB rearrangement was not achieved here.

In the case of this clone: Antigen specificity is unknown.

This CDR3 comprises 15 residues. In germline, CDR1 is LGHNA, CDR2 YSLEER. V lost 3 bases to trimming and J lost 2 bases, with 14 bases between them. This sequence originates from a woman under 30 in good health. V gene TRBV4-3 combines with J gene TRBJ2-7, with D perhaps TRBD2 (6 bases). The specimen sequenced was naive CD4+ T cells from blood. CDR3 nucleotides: TGCGCCAGCAGCCAGGGACTCTCAGGAGCCTACGAGCAGTACTTC. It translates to CASSQGLSGAYEQYF.